This T cell receptor (beta chain) was recovered during a study of cytomegalovirus exposure and HLA in healthy donors. General observations from the study: Accounts indicate the classifier identified cytomegalovirus status with strong specificity and sensitivity. While the bulk of TCR sequences proved rare, some public TCRs turned up in many donors. TCR beta chains numbering some 160 were designated cytomegalovirus-associated. For most subjects, TCR beta sequences were reported to predict HLA-A and HLA-B alleles with accuracy.

The V segment lost 10 bases and the J segment 8 bases; nucleotides outside the gene matches: 11. There are 14 residues in the CDR3. Germline V gene data show CDR1 as LNHDA and CDR2 as SQIVND (reference sequence). The PCR made use of 60 Vbeta and 13 Jbeta primers. Measured with immunoSEQ multiplex PCR; TCRdb has only the in-frame clones, and not every one. This sample has 110,000 or so clones, with around 85% found just once. On this clone: Its antigen is unknown.

This receptor was taken from a man aged 30 to 45 in good health and CMV-seropositive. The material sequenced was PBMCs. This chain links TRBV19 with TRBJ1-2; 12 positions match TRBD1. DNA for the CDR3: TGTGCCACCGTCAGGGGACAGGGGGCAGGAGGCTACACCTTC. This sequence encodes CATVRGQGAGGYTF.